These T cell receptor beta chains were read from a single sample in a study of control samples from healthy donors and cancer patients. The table came from immunoSEQ multiplex PCR; TCRdb's copy has only in-frame clones and leaves some out. The sample yields approximately 180,000 clones, about nine tenths seen once. The sequenced material came from blood. These receptors all come from a woman aged 40 to 50 in good health. CDR3s include the opening cysteine and the closing phenylalanine or tryptophan. Fields, in order: J gene, D gene, clone size, V gene, CDR3 protein, CDR3 DNA. The D gene is left open where the match is weak. Size values are once, few and many counts, or a class for expanded clones, and some rows have none.

J gene: TRBJ2-4; D gene: TRBD1; clone size: -; V gene: TRBV19; CDR3 protein: CASSIVGGQGGYIQYF; CDR3 DNA: TGTGCCAGTAGTATAGTAGGGGGACAGGGGGGTTATATTCAGTACTTC
J gene: TRBJ2-7; D gene: -; clone size: -; V gene: TRBV5-1; CDR3 protein: CASSFSGIEQYF; CDR3 DNA: TGCGCCAGCAGCTTCTCGGGGATAGAGCAGTACTTC
J gene: TRBJ1-4; D gene: -; clone size: -; V gene: TRBV9; CDR3 protein: CASSDPGVELFF; CDR3 DNA: TGTGCCAGCAGCGACCCGGGGGTAGAACTGTTTTTT
J gene: TRBJ1-5; D gene: -; clone size: few; V gene: TRBV4-2; CDR3 protein: CASSQADQPQHF; CDR3 DNA: TGTGCCAGCAGCCAAGCAGATCAGCCCCAGCATTTT
J gene: TRBJ1-6; D gene: -; clone size: -; V gene: TRBV2; CDR3 protein: CASSGPGAGNSPLHF; CDR3 DNA: TGTGCCAGCAGTGGGCCAGGAGCTGGTAATTCACCCCTCCACTTT
J gene: TRBJ2-1; D gene: TRBD2; clone size: -; V gene: TRBV6-5; CDR3 protein: CASTQGTSRSNEQFF; CDR3 DNA: TGTGCCAGCACCCAAGGGACTAGCAGAAGCAATGAGCAGTTCTTC
J gene: TRBJ2-5; D gene: -; clone size: -; V gene: TRBV9; CDR3 protein: CASSTSGQEGETQYF; CDR3 DNA: TGTGCCAGCAGCACAAGTGGGCAGGAAGGAGAGACCCAGTACTTC
J gene: TRBJ2-2; D gene: -; clone size: -; V gene: TRBV10-1; CDR3 protein: CASSRSPAGELFF; CDR3 DNA: TGCGCCAGCAGTCGAAGCCCCGCCGGGGAGCTGTTTTTT
J gene: TRBJ2-3; D gene: -; clone size: -; V gene: TRBV2; CDR3 protein: CANQGAGDPRADTQYF; CDR3 DNA: TGTGCCAACCAGGGGGCGGGGGACCCAAGGGCAGATACGCAGTATTTT
J gene: TRBJ2-5; D gene: TRBD1; clone size: -; V gene: TRBV12-3/TRBV12-4; CDR3 protein: CASGTGGETQYF; CDR3 DNA: TGTGCCAGCGGGACAGGGGGAGAGACCCAGTACTTC
J gene: TRBJ1-2; D gene: -; clone size: -; V gene: TRBV19; CDR3 protein: CASSIRDIDYGYTF; CDR3 DNA: TGTGCCAGTAGTATCCGGGACATCGACTATGGCTACACCTTC